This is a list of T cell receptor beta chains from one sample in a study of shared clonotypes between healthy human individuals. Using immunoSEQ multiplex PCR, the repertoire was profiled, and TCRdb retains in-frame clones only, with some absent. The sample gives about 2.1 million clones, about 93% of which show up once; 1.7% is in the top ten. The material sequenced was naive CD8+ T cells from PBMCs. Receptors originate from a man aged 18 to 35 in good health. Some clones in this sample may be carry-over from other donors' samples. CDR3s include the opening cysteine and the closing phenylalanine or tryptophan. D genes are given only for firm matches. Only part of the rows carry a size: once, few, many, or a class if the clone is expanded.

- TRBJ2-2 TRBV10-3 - CAIEKDREGELFF TGTGCCATCGAGAAGGACCGGGAAGGGGAGCTGTTTTTT
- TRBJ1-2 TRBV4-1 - CASKQAGTDDYYGYTF TGCGCCAGCAAACAAGCCGGGACGGACGACTACTATGGCTACACCTTC
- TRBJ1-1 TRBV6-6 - CASSPGFEAFF TGTGCCAGCAGTCCAGGTTTTGAAGCTTTCTTT
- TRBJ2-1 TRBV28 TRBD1 CASSSRGRNNEQFF TGTGCCAGCAGCAGCAGGGGGCGGAACAATGAGCAGTTCTTC
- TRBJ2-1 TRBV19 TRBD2 CASISASGSLDEQFF TGTGCCAGTATTAGTGCTAGCGGGAGTCTGGATGAGCAGTTCTTC
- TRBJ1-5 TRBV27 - CASSPAQRRNQHF TGTGCCAGCAGCCCGGCCCAGCGGAGAAACCAGCATTTT
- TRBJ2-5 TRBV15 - CATKSRDTETQYF TGTGCCACCAAAAGCCGGGACACAGAGACCCAGTACTTC
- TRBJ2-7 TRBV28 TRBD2 CASSPGRGLLYEQYF TGTGCCAGCAGTCCCGGGAGGGGCCTTCTCTACGAGCAGTACTTC
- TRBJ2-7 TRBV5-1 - CASSPHRAPTTYEQYF TGCGCCAGCAGCCCACACAGGGCCCCCACAACCTACGAGCAGTACTTC
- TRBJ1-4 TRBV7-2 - CASSHFPRATNEKLFF TGTGCCAGCAGCCATTTCCCCAGGGCGACAAATGAAAAACTGTTTTTT
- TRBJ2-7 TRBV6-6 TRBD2 CASSQKLAEHYEQYF TGTGCCAGCAGCCAGAAACTAGCGGAGCACTACGAGCAGTACTTC
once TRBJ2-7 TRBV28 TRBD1 CASNVGAGQGETPTYEQYF TGTGCCAGCAACGTAGGGGCCGGACAGGGTGAGACACCTACCTACGAGCAGTACTTC
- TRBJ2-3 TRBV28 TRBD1 CASSPRQGTGTDTQYF TGTGCCAGCAGTCCTAGACAGGGGACGGGCACAGATACGCAGTATTTT
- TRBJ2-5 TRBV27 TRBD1 CASSRLTGQGFETQYF TGTGCCAGCAGTCGGCTTACGGGACAGGGATTTGAGACCCAGTACTTC
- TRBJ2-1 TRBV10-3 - CAISDSDGGTGQFF TGTGCCATCAGTGACTCAGACGGTGGAACGGGGCAGTTCTTC
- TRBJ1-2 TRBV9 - CASSSRLYGYTF TGTGCCAGCAGCTCCCGACTCTATGGCTACACCTTC
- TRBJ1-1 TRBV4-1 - CASSQVAPQTEAFF TGCGCCAGCAGCCAAGTAGCCCCCCAGACTGAAGCTTTCTTT